The sequence of this T cell receptor beta chain was determined in a study of regulatory T cells in long-lasting Graves disease. Overall study results and limits: Persistent disease favored TRBV28, TRBJ1-2 and TRBJ2-5.

Construction of the TCR beta libraries employed iRepertoire HTBI primers in conjunction with Arm-PCR of CDR3 regions. MiXCR, applied by TCRdb to the multiplex PCR reads, yields one record per CDR3 protein. The sample comprises about 500,000 distinct CDR3 sequences, about 16% of which are singletons, and over 9% rests with the top ten. Concerning this clonotype itself: Its target is unknown.

Time point described: newly diagnosed GD, antithyroid drugs for less than 3 months. PBMC-extracted RNA yielded the TCR library. V dropped 7 bases and J dropped 4; count of bases not matched to a gene: 7. CDR1 SQVTM and CDR2 ANQGSEA come from the germline V gene. The CDR3 runs 15 residues. This same sample was also taken into another study, of T cells in Graves' hyperthyroidism and ophthalmopathy. That paper adds: Diagnoses were established using clinical symptoms, serum thyroxine and TRAb, thyroid ultrasound and orbital computed tomography. Prediction of ophthalmopathy progression came a median around 6 months pre-onset.

This specimen was peripheral blood mononuclear cells (PBMCs), taken at new diagnosis, from a patient treated with antithyroid drugs. This chain joins TRBV29-1 and TRBJ2-3; 14 nucleotides line up with TRBD2. The TCR comes from a man aged 40-49 years with Graves disease. The CDR3, as DNA: TGCAGCGCTGGACTAGCGGGAGGTGGCTCAGATACGCAGTATTTT. This translates into CSAGLAGGGSDTQYF.